Here is one T cell receptor (beta chain) with its context. Its matching antigen is unknown. CDR3 length: 16 amino acids. V dropped 0 bases and J dropped 2; count of bases not matched to a gene: 4. Germline V lookup: CDR1 SGDLS, CDR2 YYNGEE. The PCR had 60 Vbeta and 13 Jbeta primers. Profiling relied on immunoSEQ multiplex PCR, and the TCRdb table lists in-frame clones only, not all of them. The data hold more than 90,000 clones, with less than 80% observed a single time. The source of the sample is a study of cytomegalovirus exposure and HLA in healthy donors. Turning to the study itself: Sequencing of 150 million to 200 million T cells in an earlier analysis found 120 million or so unique TCR beta sequences. From HLA-typed donors, an early data release held about 85 million unique TCRs. Study-wide results and limits: The study designated over 150 TCR beta chains cytomegalovirus-associated. Most TCR sequences were seen very rarely across donors, but some public TCRs occurred in many.

The V and J genes are TRBV9 and TRBJ2-3, with 9 bases aligning to TRBD2. The receptor was derived from a woman aged 25 to 45 in good health and CMV-seronegative. Sequenced: PBMCs. DNA for the CDR3: TGTGCCAGCAGCGTAGTCGCTAGCGGGAACACAGATACGCAGTATTTT. Its protein is CASSVVASGNTDTQYF.